This TCR beta chain came from a study of T cells after yellow fever vaccination. At the level of the study: For low cell numbers, libraries were made with SMART-Seq v4 Ultra Low Input.

This clonotype came up many times. The antigen remains undetermined. MiXCR, run by TCRdb on the 5' RACE reads, gives a single entry per CDR3 protein. The table lists hundreds of thousands of distinct CDR3 sequences, 6% to 8% of them singletons. Points from the study as a whole: In post-booster samples, most primary-vaccination clones reappeared (96% CD4, 70% to 90% CD8).

CDR1 ENHRY and CDR2 SYGVKD come from the germline V gene. The length of the CDR3 is 12 residues. V lost 4 bases and J lost 3, with 7 bases in between. This receptor was taken from a man between 25 and 39 years old who received the YFV17D yellow fever vaccine. The J gene is TRBJ2-7, the V gene TRBV10-3, with D maybe TRBD2 (5 bases). The source material was PBMCs, sampled 5 days after the yellow fever booster vaccination. CDR3 coding DNA: TGTGCCATCAGTGTGGCGGGCTACGAGCAGTACTTC. Translation gives CAISVAGYEQYF.